The clone carrying this TCR beta chain has more than one count but fewer than ten. The source of the sample is a study of T-cell memory formation after mild COVID-19. The CDR3 is made up of 15 amino acids. Trimming removed 5 bases from V and 4 bases from J; junction bases left unmatched: 4. TCRdb itself ran the 5' RACE reads through MiXCR, one entry per CDR3 protein. The sample lists just under 350,000 distinct CDR3 sequences; 10% to 15% were seen once. This sequence originates from a man younger than 30 who had mild COVID-19 (a few samples of this study predate the infection). Cell type and time point are not known. This chain connects TRBV12-3 or TRBV12-4 to TRBJ2-2, with TRBD2 matching over 10 bases. What was sequenced was PBMCs or a T cell subset sorted from them (not recorded which). The CDR3 sequence is CASSKRGGGTGELFF. CDR3 bases: TGTGCCAGCAGTAAGCGGGGGGGCGGCACCGGGGAGCTGTTTTTT.